Sequencing of this T cell receptor (beta chain) was carried out in a study of identifying expanded T cells in peripheral blood. Findings and caveats of the study: Technical replicates showed roughly 1.2 changed clones; roughly two weeks around 15; four weeks 19. Clone count variance between roughly 2-week samples rose with total template count.

Profiling relied on immunoSEQ multiplex PCR, and the TCRdb table lists in-frame clones only, not all of them. The data contain about 130,000 clones, around 88% of them seen just once; the ten biggest clones take up less than 10%. During the collection period, no donor immune events like infections were recorded. A word on this clone: Its specificity is unknown.

The source is a person aged 18 to 70 in good health. Input material: blood.

This chain's CDR3 is CASSGGTLGNTIYF. CDR3 nucleotide sequence: TGTGCCAGCAGCGGGGGGACACTTGGAAACACCATATATTTT. The chain is built from TRBV9 and TRBJ1-3, with TRBD1 as a possible D gene (6 bases). The length of the CDR3 is 14 residues. Germline V gives CDR1 SGDLS, CDR2 YYNGEE. V shed 3 bases and J shed 3 bases, with 10 bases lying between them.